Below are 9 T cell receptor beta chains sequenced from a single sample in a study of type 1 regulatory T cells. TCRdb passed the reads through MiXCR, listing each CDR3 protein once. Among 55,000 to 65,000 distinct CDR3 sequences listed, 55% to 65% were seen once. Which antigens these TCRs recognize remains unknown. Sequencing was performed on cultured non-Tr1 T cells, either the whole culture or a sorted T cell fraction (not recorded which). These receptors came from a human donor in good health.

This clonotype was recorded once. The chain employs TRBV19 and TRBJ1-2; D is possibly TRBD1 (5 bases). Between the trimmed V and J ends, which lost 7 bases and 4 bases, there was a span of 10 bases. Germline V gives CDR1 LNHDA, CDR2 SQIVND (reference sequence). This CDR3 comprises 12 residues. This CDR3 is CASTFQGYGYTF. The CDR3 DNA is TGTGCCAGTACGTTCCAGGGCTATGGCTACACCTTC.

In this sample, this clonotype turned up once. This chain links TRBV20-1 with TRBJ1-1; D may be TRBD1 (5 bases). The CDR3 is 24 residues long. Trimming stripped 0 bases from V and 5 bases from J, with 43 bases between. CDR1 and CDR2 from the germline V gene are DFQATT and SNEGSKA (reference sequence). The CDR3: CSARDPFKVQFLRPTRGGLTEAFF. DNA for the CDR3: TGCAGTGCTAGAGATCCGTTTAAGGTTCAGTTCCTTAGACCCACTCGGGGGGGGTTGACTGAAGCTTTCTTT.

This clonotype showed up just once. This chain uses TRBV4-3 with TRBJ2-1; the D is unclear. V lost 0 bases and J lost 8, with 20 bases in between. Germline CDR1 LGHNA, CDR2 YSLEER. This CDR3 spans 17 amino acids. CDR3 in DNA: TGCGCCAGCAGCCAAGATCGGGCGTTTCTTCGTGCCGATGAGCAGTTCTTC. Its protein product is CASSQDRAFLRADEQFF.

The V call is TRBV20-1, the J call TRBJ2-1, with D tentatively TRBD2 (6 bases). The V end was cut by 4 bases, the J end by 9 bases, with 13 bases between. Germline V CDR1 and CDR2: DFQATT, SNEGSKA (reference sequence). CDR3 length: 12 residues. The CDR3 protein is CSATPSVGEQFF. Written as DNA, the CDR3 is TGCAGTGCTACTCCTAGCGTGGGTGAGCAGTTCTTC.

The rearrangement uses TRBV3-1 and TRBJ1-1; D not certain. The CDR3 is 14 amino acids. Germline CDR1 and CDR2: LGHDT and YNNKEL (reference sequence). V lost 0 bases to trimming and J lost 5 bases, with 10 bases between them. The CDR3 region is CASSQDLTGTEAFF. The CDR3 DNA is TGTGCCAGCAGCCAAGATTTGACCGGGACTGAAGCTTTCTTT.

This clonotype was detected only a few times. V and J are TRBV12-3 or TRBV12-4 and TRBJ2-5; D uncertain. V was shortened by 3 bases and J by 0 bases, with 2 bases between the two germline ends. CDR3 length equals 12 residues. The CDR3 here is CASSLYQETQYF. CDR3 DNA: TGTGCCAGCAGTTTGTACCAAGAGACCCAGTACTTC.

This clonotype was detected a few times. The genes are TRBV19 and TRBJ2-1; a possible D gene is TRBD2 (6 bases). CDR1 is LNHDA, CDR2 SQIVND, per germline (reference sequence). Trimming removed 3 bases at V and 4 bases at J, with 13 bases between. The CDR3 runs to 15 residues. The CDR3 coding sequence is TGTGCCAGTAGTATTGCGGAGGGGATATACAATGAGCAGTTCTTC. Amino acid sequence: CASSIAEGIYNEQFF.

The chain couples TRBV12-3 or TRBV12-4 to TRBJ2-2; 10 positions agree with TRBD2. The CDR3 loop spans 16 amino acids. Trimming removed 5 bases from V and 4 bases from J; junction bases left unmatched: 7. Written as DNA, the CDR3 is TGTGCCAGCAGTGCGAGCGGGAGGGCGATCACCGGGGAGCTGTTTTTT. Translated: CASSASGRAITGELFF.

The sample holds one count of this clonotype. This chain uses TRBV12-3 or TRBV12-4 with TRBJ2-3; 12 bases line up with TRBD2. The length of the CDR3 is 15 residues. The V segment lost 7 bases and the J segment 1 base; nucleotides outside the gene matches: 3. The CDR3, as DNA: TGTGCCAGCACGACTAGCGGGAGACGCACAGATACGCAGTATTTT. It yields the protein CASTTSGRRTDTQYF.